The 10 T cell receptor beta chains below were found in one sample sequenced in a study of radiotherapy plus CTLA-4 blockade in lung cancer. Assay used: immunoSEQ multiplex PCR; TCRdb lists only in-frame clones, some missing. The table includes tens of thousands of clones, 60% to 80% detected once. The specimen was peripheral blood, collected from a patient treated with radiotherapy plus ipilimumab. These receptor sequences come from a human donor with non-small cell lung cancer who had stable disease on radiotherapy plus ipilimumab.

V is TRBV5-1 and J is TRBJ2-7, with 9 bases that match TRBD1. Per the germline V gene, CDR1 is SGHRS and CDR2 is YFSETQ. V lost 4 bases to trimming and J lost 1 base; unmatched junction nucleotides: 3. The CDR3 loop spans 14 amino acids. In DNA, the CDR3 is TGCGCCAGCAGCACCGGGACAGGGTCCTACGAGCAGTACTTC. Protein: CASSTGTGSYEQYF.

This clone was seen a handful of times. The chain couples TRBV6-5 to TRBJ1-6; the match to TRBD1 covers 7 bases. The germline V gene encodes CDR1 MNHEY and CDR2 SVGAGI. This CDR3 contains 14 residues. V gave up 6 bases and J gave up 10 bases; unmatched junction bases: 9. CDR3 DNA sequence: TGTGCCAGCAGCCAAGAAGGGGGCGAATCACCCCTCCACTTT. It is translated as CASSQEGGESPLHF.

The chain couples TRBV7-3 to TRBJ2-2, with a weak D call TRBD1 (5 bases). The germline V gene has CDR1 SGHTA and CDR2 FQGTGA. The CDR3 length is 15 residues. V was cut by 5 bases and J by 0 bases, with 10 bases left in between. The chain's CDR3 is CASSGAAANTGELFF. The DNA for the CDR3 is TGTGCCAGCAGCGGGGCGGCAGCGAACACCGGGGAGCTGTTTTTT.

The V and J genes are TRBV9 and TRBJ1-3; 8 bases fit TRBD1. There are 15 residues in the CDR3. The germline CDR1 and CDR2 sequences are SGDLS and YYNGEE. Germline trimming cut 1 base from V and 8 bases from J; bases unmatched to any gene: 8. CDR3 coding DNA: TGTGCCAGCAGCGTAATGGCAGGGGGCAAGTACACCATATATTTT. Translated: CASSVMAGGKYTIYF.

The CDR3 DNA reads as TGCAGCGTCCCCGCGCCGGGAGGAGAGCAGTACGTC. This sequence encodes CSVPAPGGEQYV. The V gene is TRBV29-1, the J gene TRBJ2-7, with 7 positions matching TRBD2. The CDR3 runs 12 residues. CDR1 SQVTM and CDR2 ANQGSEA come from the germline V gene. V was pared by 6 bases and J by 7 bases, with 9 bases of the junction left unmatched.

The chain has TRBV7-6 and TRBJ2-5; the D call may be TRBD1 or TRBD2 (6 bases each). Judging by the DNA end, TRBJ2-7 fits better; the J call may be wrong. Per germline, CDR1 SGHVS and CDR2 FNYEAQ. The length of the CDR3 is 14 residues. The CDR3 DNA reads TGTGCCAGCAGCTCGGCAGGGGAGGCCTACGAGCAGTACTTC. Encoded protein: CASSSAGEAYEQYF.

The CDR3, as DNA: TGTGCCTGGAGGAGTTGGAGGGGGAGGACTGAAGCTTTCTTT. Translating it yields CAWRSWRGRTEAFF. J is TRBJ1-1 and V is TRBV30, with a tentative D call TRBD1 (6 bases). CDR1 is GTSNPN and CDR2 is SVGIG in the germline V gene (reference sequence). The CDR3 sequence is 14 residues long. The ends were cut back, 3 bases at V and 5 bases at J, with 16 bases in the middle.

This chain connects TRBV28 to TRBJ1-4; D remains ambiguous. CDR3 size: 14 residues. CDR1 and CDR2 from the germline V gene are MDHEN and SYDVKM. The V end was cut by 3 bases, the J end by 8 bases, with 13 bases between. The CDR3 is CASSFRPPKEKLFF. The CDR3 DNA reads TGTGCCAGCAGTTTTAGGCCCCCAAAGGAAAAACTGTTTTTT.

The CDR3: CASSKDRGPYNEQFF. In DNA, the CDR3 is TGCGCCAGCAGTAAGGATCGGGGACCCTACAATGAGCAGTTCTTC. The J gene is TRBJ2-1, the V gene TRBV10-1; D possibly matches TRBD1 or TRBD2 (5 bases each). The CDR3 spans 15 residues. Trimming shortened V by 5 bases and J by 2 bases, and 13 bases separated the two germline ends. The V gene's germline CDR1 is WNHNN and CDR2 SYGVQD (reference sequence).

The rearrangement joins TRBV9 to TRBJ2-5, with D possibly being TRBD1 (5 bases). Germline V gives CDR1 SGDLS, CDR2 YYNGEE. CDR3 length: 14 amino acids. The V end lost 1 base, the J end lost 1 base, and 8 bases lay between the germline ends. CDR3 nucleotide sequence: TGTGCCAGCAGCGTACGGCAGGGCCAAGAGACCCAGTACTTC. Translation gives CASSVRQGQETQYF.